The 10 T cell receptor beta chains presented below share a single source sample, sequenced in a study of CD8 T cells in ankylosing spondylitis. TCRdb processed the 5' RACE reads anew with MiXCR; each CDR3 protein has one entry. The sample consists of about 250,000 distinct CDR3 sequences, approximately 20% of them appearing once. What was sequenced was blood, either unsorted or a sorted T cell fraction (not recorded which). The origin of the receptors is a male donor with ankylosing spondylitis or in good health (not recorded which).

This clonotype was observed many times. The rearrangement links TRBV29-1 to TRBJ2-7; D may be TRBD1 or TRBD2 (5 bases each). Germline V gene sequence: CDR1 SQVTM, CDR2 ANQGSEA. This CDR3 has 14 amino acids. Trimming removed 5 bases at V and 5 bases at J, with 19 bases between. For the CDR3, the DNA is TGCAGCGTTAGAGGGGTAGAAGGGGAACACGAGCAGTACTTC. This sequence encodes CSVRGVEGEHEQYF.

A few counts support this clonotype. The chain combines TRBV6-5 with TRBJ1-5; possibly TRBD1 for D (5 bases). CDR1 and CDR2 from the germline V gene are MNHEY and SVGAGI. The CDR3 is made up of 13 amino acids. Trimming removed 5 bases at V and 4 bases at J, with 9 bases between. Written as DNA, the CDR3 is TGTGCCAGCAGTAACGACAGAAATCAGCCCCAGCATTTT. Its protein product is CASSNDRNQPQHF.

In this sample, this clonotype turned up many times. The genes are TRBV12-3 or TRBV12-4 and TRBJ2-1; 7 nucleotides align to TRBD1. The trim removed 6 bases at V and 1 base at J, leaving 9 bases unmatched. The CDR3 contains 16 residues. CDR3 DNA sequence: TGTGCCAGCAGCCCAGGGGGTTCGTGGTCCTACAATGAGCAGTTCTTC. Amino acids: CASSPGGSWSYNEQFF.

At least ten counts were recorded for this clonotype. The chain recombines TRBV25-1 with TRBJ1-1; D is unclear. The germline CDR1 and CDR2 sequences are MGHDK and SYGVNS. The CDR3 loop spans 13 amino acids. The ends were cut back, 3 bases at V and 5 bases at J, with 10 bases in the middle. CDR3 region: CASSDVGGTEAFF. The CDR3 nucleotides read TGTGCCAGCAGTGATGTGGGAGGGACTGAAGCTTTCTTT.

V and J are TRBV3-1 and TRBJ2-4; D is undetermined. The V end was cut by 0 bases, the J end by 7 bases, with 10 bases between. Germline loops: CDR1 LGHDT, CDR2 YNNKEL (reference sequence). The length of the CDR3 is 14 residues. The CDR3 bases are TGTGCCAGCAGCCAAGATCGGGTGGACAACATTCAGTACTTC. As protein: CASSQDRVDNIQYF.

This rearrangement joins TRBV7-8 to TRBJ2-5; D may be TRBD2 (5 bases). V lost 3 bases, J lost 2 bases, and 16 bases lay in between. From germline, CDR1 is SGHVS and CDR2 FQNEAQ. The CDR3 has 16 amino acids. The CDR3 is CASSFPGSGRQETQYF. The CDR3 DNA reads as TGTGCCAGCAGCTTCCCGGGGAGTGGCAGACAAGAGACCCAGTACTTC. Variable domain in full (rest from reference TRBV7-8 and TRBJ2-5): GAGVSQSPRYKVAKRGQDVALRCDPISGHVSLFWYQQALGQGPEFLTYFQNEAQLDKSGLPSDRFFAERPEGSVSTLKIQRTQQEDSAVYLCASSFPGSGRQETQYFGPGTRLLVL.

The J gene is TRBJ2-7, the V gene TRBV4-3, with D perhaps given as TRBD1 or TRBD2 (5 bases each). CDR3 length: 13 residues. V was pared by 0 bases and J by 6 bases, with 9 bases between. Germline loops: CDR1 LGHNA, CDR2 YSLEER. This CDR3 reads CASSQDDGGEQYF. CDR3 coding DNA: TGCGCCAGCAGCCAAGATGATGGGGGCGAGCAGTACTTC.

A few counts support this clonotype. This rearrangement joins TRBV28 to TRBJ1-6, with D hard to call. This CDR3 contains 12 residues. Germline V gene sequence: CDR1 MDHEN, CDR2 SYDVKM. Between the trimmed V and J ends, which lost 6 bases and 5 bases, there was a span of 5 bases. For the CDR3, the DNA is TGTGCCAGCAGCCTGAATAATTCACCCCTCCACTTT. It yields the protein CASSLNNSPLHF. Variable domain in full (rest from reference TRBV28 and TRBJ1-6): DVKVTQSSRYLVKRTGEKVFLECVQDMDHENMFWYRQDPGLGLRLIYFSYDVKMKEKGDIPEGYSVSREKKERFSLILESASTNQTSMYLCASSLNNSPLHFGNGTRLTVT.

The chain couples TRBV3-1 to TRBJ2-5, with 7 bases that match TRBD1. This CDR3 spans 15 amino acids. Germline V gives CDR1 LGHDT, CDR2 YNNKEL (reference sequence). J gave up 3 bases and V 1 base, and 5 bases lay outside the gene matches. The CDR3 region is CASSQVETGKETQYF. The CDR3 DNA follows: TGTGCCAGCAGCCAAGTTGAGACAGGGAAAGAGACCCAGTACTTC.

This clonotype was seen only a few times. The chain is built from TRBV29-1 and TRBJ2-7; the match to TRBD1 covers 11 bases. The V gene's germline CDR1 is SQVTM and CDR2 ANQGSEA. V lost 2 bases to trimming and J lost 2 bases; unmatched junction nucleotides: 8. This CDR3 has 16 residues. CDR3 coding DNA: TGCAGCGTTGAAAGAGCCCGGGACAGGGGGACCTACGAGCAGTACTTC. Translation gives CSVERARDRGTYEQYF.